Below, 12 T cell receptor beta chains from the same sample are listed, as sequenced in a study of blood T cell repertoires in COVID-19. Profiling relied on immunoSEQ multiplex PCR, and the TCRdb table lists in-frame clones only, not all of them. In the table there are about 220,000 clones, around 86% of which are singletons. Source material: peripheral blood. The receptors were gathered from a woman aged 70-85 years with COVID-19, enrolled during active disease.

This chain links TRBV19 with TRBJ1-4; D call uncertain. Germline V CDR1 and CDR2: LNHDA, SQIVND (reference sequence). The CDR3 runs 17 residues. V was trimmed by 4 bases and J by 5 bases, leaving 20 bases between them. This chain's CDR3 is CASSKVLASSPNEKLFF. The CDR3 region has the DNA TGTGCCAGTAGTAAGGTTCTTGCTAGTTCGCCAAATGAAAAACTGTTTTTT.

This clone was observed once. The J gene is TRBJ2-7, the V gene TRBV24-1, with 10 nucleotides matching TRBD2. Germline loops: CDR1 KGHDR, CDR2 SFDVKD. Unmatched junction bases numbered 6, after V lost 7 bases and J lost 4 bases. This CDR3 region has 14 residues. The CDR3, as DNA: TGTGCCACCAGCTTACTAGCGGGACCTTACGAGCAGTACTTC. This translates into CATSLLAGPYEQYF.

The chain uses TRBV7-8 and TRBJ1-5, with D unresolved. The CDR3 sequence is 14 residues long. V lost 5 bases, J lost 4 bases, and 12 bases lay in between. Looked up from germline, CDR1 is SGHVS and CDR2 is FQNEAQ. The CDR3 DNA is TGTGCCAGCAGCGACTCTACGGTTAATCAGCCCCAGCATTTT. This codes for CASSDSTVNQPQHF.

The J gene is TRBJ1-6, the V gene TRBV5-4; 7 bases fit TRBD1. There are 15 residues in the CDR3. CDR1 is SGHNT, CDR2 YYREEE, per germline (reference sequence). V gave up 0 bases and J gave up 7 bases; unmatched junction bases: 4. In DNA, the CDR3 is TGTGCCAGCAGCTTGGCCGGGGACAGAAATTCACCCCTCCACTTT. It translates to CASSLAGDRNSPLHF.

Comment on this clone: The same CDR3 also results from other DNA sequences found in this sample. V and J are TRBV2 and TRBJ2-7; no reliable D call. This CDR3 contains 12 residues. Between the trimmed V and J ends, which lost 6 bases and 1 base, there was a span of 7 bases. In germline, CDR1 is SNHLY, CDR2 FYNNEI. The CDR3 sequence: CASSLSSYEQYF. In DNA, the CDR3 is TGTGCCAGCAGCCTTAGTTCCTACGAGCAGTACTTC.

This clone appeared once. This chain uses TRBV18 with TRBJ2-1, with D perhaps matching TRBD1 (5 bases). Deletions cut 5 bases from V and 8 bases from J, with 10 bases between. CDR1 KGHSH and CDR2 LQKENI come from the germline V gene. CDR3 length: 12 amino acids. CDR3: CASSEQGDEQFF. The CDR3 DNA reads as TGTGCCAGCTCAGAACAAGGGGATGAGCAGTTCTTC.

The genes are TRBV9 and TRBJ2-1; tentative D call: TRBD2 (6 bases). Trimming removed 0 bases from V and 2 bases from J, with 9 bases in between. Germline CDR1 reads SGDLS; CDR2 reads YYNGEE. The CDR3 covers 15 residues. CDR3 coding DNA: TGTGCCAGCAGCGTAGTAGGGACTCCCTACAATGAGCAGTTCTTC. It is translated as CASSVVGTPYNEQFF.

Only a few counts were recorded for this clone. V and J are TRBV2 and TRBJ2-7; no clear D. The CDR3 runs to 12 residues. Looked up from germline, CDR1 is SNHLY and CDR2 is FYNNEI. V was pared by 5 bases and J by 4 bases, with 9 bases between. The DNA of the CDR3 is TGTGCCAGCAGTCTAGAACGATACGAGCAGTACTTC. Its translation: CASSLERYEQYF.

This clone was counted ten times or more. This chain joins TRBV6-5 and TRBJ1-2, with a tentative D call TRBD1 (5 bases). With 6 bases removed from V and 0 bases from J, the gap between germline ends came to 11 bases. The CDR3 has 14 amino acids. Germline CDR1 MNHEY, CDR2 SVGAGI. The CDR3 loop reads CASSLQATNYGYTF. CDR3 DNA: TGTGCCAGCAGCCTACAGGCCACTAACTATGGCTACACCTTC.

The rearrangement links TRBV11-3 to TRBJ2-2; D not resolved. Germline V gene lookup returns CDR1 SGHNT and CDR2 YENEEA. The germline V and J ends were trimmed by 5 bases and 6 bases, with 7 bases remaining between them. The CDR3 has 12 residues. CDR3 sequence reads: CASSPFPGELFF. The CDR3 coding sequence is TGTGCCAGCAGCCCGTTCCCCGGGGAGCTGTTTTTT.

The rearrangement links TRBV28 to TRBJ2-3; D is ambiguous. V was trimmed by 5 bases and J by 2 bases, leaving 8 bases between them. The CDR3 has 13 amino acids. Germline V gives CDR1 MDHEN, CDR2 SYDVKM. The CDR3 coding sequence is TGTGCCAGCAGTGGCGACTCCACAGATACGCAGTATTTT. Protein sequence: CASSGDSTDTQYF.

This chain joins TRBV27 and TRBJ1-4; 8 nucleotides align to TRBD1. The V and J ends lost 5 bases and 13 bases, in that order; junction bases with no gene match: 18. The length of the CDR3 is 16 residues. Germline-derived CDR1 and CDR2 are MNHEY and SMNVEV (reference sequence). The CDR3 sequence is CASSPNGRDRSRRLFF. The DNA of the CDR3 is TGTGCCAGCAGTCCCAATGGCCGGGACAGGAGTAGGAGACTGTTTTTT.